The 19 T cell receptor beta chains given below trace back to one sample, sequenced in a study of identical twins. TCRdb processed the 5' RACE reads anew with MiXCR; each CDR3 protein has one entry. Seen here are 700,000 or so distinct CDR3 sequences, about 9.4% observed once, and the top ten hold roughly 0.97%. In addition, the sample was reused for a study of yellow fever vaccine responses in identical twins.

The sample comprised PBMCs. These receptors were collected from a woman aged 18 to 35 in good health.

In its sample, this clonotype was seen many times. The V gene is TRBV7-3, the J gene TRBJ1-1; 8 nucleotides agree with TRBD1. Losses at the gene ends were 6 bases for V and 0 bases for J; bases not matched to a gene: 12. CDR1 SGHTA and CDR2 FQGTGA come from the germline V gene. The CDR3 consists of 17 residues. The CDR3 coding sequence is TGTGCCAGCAGTCGGACAGGGCTAAAACTAATGAACACTGAAGCTTTCTTT. This gives the protein CASSRTGLKLMNTEAFF.

The chain couples TRBV24-1 to TRBJ2-2; 9 bases agree with TRBD1. The germline V gene encodes CDR1 KGHDR and CDR2 SFDVKD. Germline trimming cut 6 bases from V and 0 bases from J; bases unmatched to any gene: 19. The CDR3 contains 21 residues. Here the CDR3 DNA reads TGTGCCACCAGTTATTCAGGGACAGGGAGACGCTCCTTCGCGAACACCGGGGAGCTGTTTTTT. It is translated as CATSYSGTGRRSFANTGELFF.

The chain is built from TRBV2 and TRBJ1-5; no reliable D call. Germline V gene data show CDR1 as SNHLY and CDR2 as FYNNEI. V was shortened by 6 bases and J by 0 bases, with 9 bases between the two germline ends. The CDR3 totals 14 residues. This CDR3 is CASRKDGSNQPQHF. For the CDR3, the DNA is TGTGCCAGCAGGAAAGACGGTAGCAATCAGCCCCAGCATTTT.

This clonotype showed up just a few times. The chain couples TRBV29-1 to TRBJ1-1; D remains ambiguous. This CDR3 contains 13 residues. Trimming stripped 4 bases from V and 0 bases from J, with 9 bases between. Germline CDR1 SQVTM, CDR2 ANQGSEA. Written as DNA, the CDR3 is TGCAGCGTTGTGAGTCCCTTGAACACTGAAGCTTTCTTT. This sequence encodes CSVVSPLNTEAFF.

This clonotype turned up a few times. The chain employs TRBV6-2 or TRBV6-3 and TRBJ2-1; 11 bases align to TRBD2. The CDR3 runs to 19 residues. Germline V gene lookup returns CDR1 MNHEY and CDR2 SVGEGT. Trimming took 2 bases from V and 8 from J; bases not matched to a gene: 17. The CDR3 is CASSYLLLWATSGNDEQFF. The CDR3 DNA sequence: TGTGCCAGCAGTTACCTATTACTATGGGCGACTAGCGGGAACGATGAGCAGTTCTTC.

This clonotype was observed a few times. The chain uses TRBV9 and TRBJ2-1; D perhaps matches TRBD2 (5 bases). The CDR3 is 15 amino acids. The V end was cut by 0 bases, the J end by 5 bases, with 12 bases between. Per the germline V gene, CDR1 is SGDLS and CDR2 is YYNGEE. DNA of the CDR3: TGTGCCAGCAGCGTAGGGGGAGCGGTTAACAATGAGCAGTTCTTC. It specifies CASSVGGAVNNEQFF.

The chain joins TRBV12-3 or TRBV12-4 to TRBJ2-5; D not certain. There are 17 residues in the CDR3. Trimming left V 6 bases short and J 7 bases short, with 27 bases between. CDR3 bases: TGTGCCAGCAGCCCCTACCCCCAGGATAGAAGTTCACGGACCCAGTACTTC. Translation: CASSPYPQDRSSRTQYF.

This chain uses TRBV7-9 with TRBJ1-1; 7 nucleotides agree with TRBD1. Unmatched junction bases numbered 5, after V lost 1 base and J lost 6 bases. CDR1 is SEHNR and CDR2 is FQNEAQ in the germline V gene (reference sequence). The CDR3 runs to 14 residues. The CDR3 region has the DNA TGTGCCAGCAGCTTAGTCAGGGGGGTGGCTGAAGCTTTCTTT. Translation: CASSLVRGVAEAFF.

This clonotype was found many times. The chain combines TRBV7-9 with TRBJ2-7; TRBD2 matches 11 bases. V shed 6 bases and J 1 base; nucleotides not matched to a gene: 5. Germline assignment: CDR1 SEHNR and CDR2 FQNEAQ (reference sequence). CDR3 size: 15 residues. As DNA, the CDR3 is TGTGCCAGCAGTACAACTAGCGGGAGTTCCTACGAGCAGTACTTC. Translation: CASSTTSGSSYEQYF.

The chain carries TRBV27 and TRBJ2-3; 8 bases are shared with TRBD2. Per germline, CDR1 MNHEY and CDR2 SMNVEV (reference sequence). The CDR3 covers 17 residues. The trim removed 8 bases at V and 2 bases at J, leaving 15 bases unmatched. CDR3 loop: CASALLPGGPNTDTQYF. Here the CDR3 DNA reads TGTGCCAGCGCCCTCCTACCGGGAGGGCCCAACACAGATACGCAGTATTTT.

This clonotype was found a few times. The chain combines TRBV25-1 with TRBJ1-1, with TRBD1 matching 7 bases. The length of the CDR3 is 13 residues. Germline CDR1 and CDR2: MGHDK and SYGVNS. The V and J ends lost 6 bases and 5 bases, in that order; junction bases with no gene match: 6. The CDR3 DNA reads TGTGCCAGCAGAGTGACAGGGACGACTGAAGCTTTCTTT. Translating it yields CASRVTGTTEAFF. Variable domain in full (rest from reference TRBV25-1 and TRBJ1-1): EADIYQTPRYLVIGTGKKITLECSQTMGHDKMYWYQQDPGMELHLIHYSYGVNSTEKGDLSSESTVSRIRTEHFPLTLESARPSHTSQYLCASRVTGTTEAFFGQGTRLTVV.

Ten or more counts support this clonotype. The rearrangement joins TRBV12-3 or TRBV12-4 to TRBJ2-7; 11 nucleotides align to TRBD1. The CDR3 is made up of 16 amino acids. V dropped 5 bases and J dropped 4; count of bases not matched to a gene: 10. The CDR3 here is CASSPDEGQGGYEQYF. CDR3 nucleotide sequence: TGTGCCAGCAGTCCGGACGAGGGACAGGGGGGGTACGAGCAGTACTTC.

This clonotype showed up many times. The chain uses TRBV28 and TRBJ2-4, with 7 positions matching TRBD2. CDR1 and CDR2 from the germline V gene are MDHEN and SYDVKM. There are 14 residues in the CDR3. The ends lost 3 bases at V and 8 bases at J; junction bases unmatched: 7. Here the CDR3 DNA reads TGTGCCAGCAGTTTCTTTCAGGGAGGGGACATTCAGTACTTC. It yields the protein CASSFFQGGDIQYF.

The table lists this clonotype with a few counts. CDR3 DNA sequence: TGTGCCTGGAGAAGTTCGGGAGGCACTGAAGCTTTCTTT. Translation gives CAWRSSGGTEAFF. The chain links TRBV30 to TRBJ1-1; D is undetermined. The V gene's germline CDR1 is GTSNPN and CDR2 SVGIG (reference sequence). CDR3 length: 13 residues. V was clipped by 3 bases and J by 4 bases, with 12 bases between them.

This clonotype was found a few times. Written as DNA, the CDR3 is TGTGCCAGCAGTTCAACAGGGGGCGACTACAATGAGCAGTTCTTC. Its protein is CASSSTGGDYNEQFF. The chain is built from TRBV7-2 and TRBJ2-1; 9 bases are a match to TRBD1. V trimming: 6 bases; J trimming: 3 bases; junction bases outside the gene matches: 6. The CDR3 is 15 residues long. Germline CDR1 and CDR2: SGHTA and FQGNSA.

This clonotype was observed a few times. The J gene is TRBJ2-5, the V gene TRBV18; TRBD1 matches 9 bases. The CDR3 is 14 residues long. Trimming at V came to 3 bases and at J to 4 bases, leaving 3 bases not matched to a gene. The germline V gene encodes CDR1 KGHSH and CDR2 LQKENI. The CDR3, as DNA: TGTGCCAGCTCACCGGACAGGGGCCCAGAGACCCAGTACTTC. Translation gives CASSPDRGPETQYF.

The V and J genes are TRBV5-4 and TRBJ2-1, with TRBD2 as a possible D gene (6 bases). V was clipped by 10 bases and J by 3 bases, with 14 bases between them. Germline assignment: CDR1 SGHNT and CDR2 YYREEE (reference sequence). This CDR3 has 13 amino acids. The CDR3 sequence is CAAGEEDYNEQFF. In DNA, the CDR3 is TGTGCCGCCGGGGAGGAGGACTACAATGAGCAGTTCTTC.

The gene calls are TRBV20-1 and TRBJ2-3, with D perhaps matching TRBD1 or TRBD2 (5 bases each). CDR3 size: 14 residues. V was pared by 4 bases and J by 0 bases, with 11 bases between. The germline V gene encodes CDR1 DFQATT and CDR2 SNEGSKA (reference sequence). This CDR3 is CSATGWTSTDTQYF. CDR3 coding DNA: TGCAGTGCTACAGGGTGGACTAGCACAGATACGCAGTATTTT.

The chain has TRBV20-1 and TRBJ2-1, with D unresolved. Germline V gene sequence: CDR1 DFQATT, CDR2 SNEGSKA (reference sequence). V gave up 6 bases and J gave up 7 bases, with 19 bases separating them. The CDR3 has 14 amino acids. CDR3 residues: CSAPRPLGWNEQFF. CDR3 nucleotides: TGCAGTGCCCCCCGGCCATTGGGCTGGAATGAGCAGTTCTTC.